This T cell receptor beta chain was observed in a study of blood T cell repertoires in COVID-19. Across the study: COVID-19 samples from acute and convalescent phases originated in the United States, Italy and Spain.

Losses at the gene ends were 4 bases for V and 6 bases for J; bases not matched to a gene: 13. The CDR3 runs to 16 residues. Germline lookup yields CDR1 MNHEY and CDR2 SVGAGI. Which cohort a participant joined came from the clinical history participants gave. During the 2 weeks before they entered the study, exposed participants had met someone with a PCR-confirmed or clinician-diagnosed COVID-19 case. The authors' processing: Reference gene primer amplification gave nucleated cell count estimates. Clones were read by immunoSEQ multiplex PCR, and TCRdb kept only the in-frame ones, dropping some. The V and J calls and clone size were taken over from that table, and D and trimming were inferred from the DNA. The sample records some 240,000 clones, over 75% being singletons.

The TCR sequence derives from a middle-aged woman who had been exposed to COVID-19. The rearrangement uses TRBV6-5 and TRBJ2-7; 9 bases line up with TRBD2. The sample was PBMCs or T cells enriched from blood (not recorded which). The CDR3 sequence is CASSSFRGTSTFEQYV. CDR3 bases: TGTGCCAGCAGTTCCTTCCGTGGGACTAGCACCTTCGAGCAGTACGTC.